This T cell receptor (beta chain) was found in a study of response to subunit inactivated influenza vaccine. This CDR3 is 15 amino acids long. Germline V gene sequence: CDR1 MDHEN, CDR2 SYDVKM. V was clipped by 5 bases and J by 8 bases; unmatched bases: 12. In its sample, this clonotype was seen a few times. TCRdb processed the RT-PCR reads anew with MiXCR; each CDR3 protein has one entry. The sample has roughly 620,000 distinct CDR3 sequences, 10% to 12% seen once. These data also featured in a second study, about T cells expressing NK-cell markers. As reported in that work: The TCR beta cDNA came from 5'RACE template switching with UMIs.

The clonotype was recovered from a man between 50 and 59 years old who received an inactivated influenza vaccine. The source was PBMCs from blood, collected on the day of vaccination. The rearrangement links TRBV28 to TRBJ2-1; 7 nucleotides align to TRBD1. CDR3 in amino acids: CASSLTGAPNHEQFF. The CDR3, as DNA: TGTGCCAGCAGTCTTACAGGGGCCCCCAACCATGAGCAGTTCTTC. The full variable domain, with the rest looked up from reference TRBV28 and TRBJ2-1, is DVKVTQSSRYLVKRTGEKVFLECVQDMDHENMFWYRQDPGLGLRLIYFSYDVKMKEKGDIPEGYSVSREKKERFSLILESASTNQTSMYLCASSLTGAPNHEQFFGPGTRLTVL.